The present T cell receptor (beta chain) was sequenced within a study of blood T cells in healthy people across ages. Study details: With template switching, about one barcoded beta molecule was captured per two T cells. Study outcomes and limitations: Older individuals had lower TCR beta diversity per million T cells (the decline was roughly linear).

No fewer than 5 micrograms of total RNA were isolated from every sample. Germline CDR1 reads SGHTA; CDR2 reads FQGNSA. This CDR3 is built from 14 residues. V shed 2 bases and J shed 1 base, with 8 bases lying between them. Through a sample-barcoded 5' primer and a J-beta primer mix, a second PCR was run for 7 to 11 cycles. Researchers report that a template-switch adaptor with 12 random nucleotides tagged each cDNA molecule. A single record per CDR3 protein comes from TCRdb applying MiXCR to the 5' RACE reads. Of roughly 680,000 distinct CDR3 sequences listed, approximately 50% are singletons. Notes on this clonotype: The antigen remains undetermined.

The V call is TRBV7-2, the J call TRBJ2-5; perhaps TRBD2 as D (5 bases). This TCR came from a woman aged 60-70 years in good health. The specimen sequenced was blood. The CDR3, as DNA: TGTGCCAGCAGCTTAAGCGGCCGCCAAGAGACCCAGTACTTC. It codes for CASSLSGRQETQYF.